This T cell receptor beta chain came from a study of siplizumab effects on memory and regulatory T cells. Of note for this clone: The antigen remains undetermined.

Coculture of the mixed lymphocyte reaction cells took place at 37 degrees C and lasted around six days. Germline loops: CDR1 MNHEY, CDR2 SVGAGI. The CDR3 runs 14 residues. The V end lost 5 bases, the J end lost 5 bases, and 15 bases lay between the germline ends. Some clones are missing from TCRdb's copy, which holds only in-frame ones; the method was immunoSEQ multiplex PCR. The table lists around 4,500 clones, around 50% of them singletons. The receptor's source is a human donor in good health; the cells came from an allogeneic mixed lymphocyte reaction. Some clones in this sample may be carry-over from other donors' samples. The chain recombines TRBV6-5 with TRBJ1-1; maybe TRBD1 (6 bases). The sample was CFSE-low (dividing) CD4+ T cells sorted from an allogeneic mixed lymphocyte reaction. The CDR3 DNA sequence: TGTGCCAGCAGTCCCCTGGGGGGCCGGACTGAAGCTTTCTTT. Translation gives CASSPLGGRTEAFF.